This T cell receptor (beta chain) was identified during a study of CD8+CD57+ T cells in acquired aplastic anemia. The wider study: Quantities of DNA derived from sorted CD4+ and CD8+ cells averaged approximately 3 ug. Broader study findings: Overlapping CD8+ CDR3 repertoires of patients and controls contained under 35 shared sequences.

To note about this clonotype: The antigen is unknown.

The V gene lost 4 bases and the J gene lost 8 bases, with 9 bases spanning the gap. There are 12 residues in the CDR3. The patients chosen for sequencing had shown expansion of CD8+CD57+ cells (detected by flow cytometry). Using genomic DNA as the template, TCR beta VDJ and CDR3 profiling was carried out. Each CDR3 protein is one row after TCRdb ran MiXCR on the reads. The sample yields roughly 98,000 distinct CDR3 sequences, roughly two thirds seen once. The chain links TRBV12-3 or TRBV12-4 to TRBJ2-1; D uncertain. The source is a human donor with aplastic anemia. The sequencing sample was made of sorted CD4+, CD8+, or CD8+CD57+ T cells (not recorded which) from PBMCs. The CDR3 reads CASSSRRDEQFF. The DNA of the CDR3 is TGTGCCAGCAGTTCCCGTAGGGATGAGCAGTTCTTC.